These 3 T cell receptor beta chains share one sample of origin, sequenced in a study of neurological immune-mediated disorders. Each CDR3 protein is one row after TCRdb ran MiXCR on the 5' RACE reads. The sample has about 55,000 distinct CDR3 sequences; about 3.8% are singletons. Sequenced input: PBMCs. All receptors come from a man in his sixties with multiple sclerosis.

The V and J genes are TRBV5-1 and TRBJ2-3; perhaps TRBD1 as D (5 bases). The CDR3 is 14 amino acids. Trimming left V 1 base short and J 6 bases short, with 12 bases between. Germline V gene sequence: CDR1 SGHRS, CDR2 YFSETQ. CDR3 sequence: CASSLRGPLDTQYF. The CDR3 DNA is TGCGCCAGCAGCTTGAGGGGCCCCCTGGATACGCAGTATTTT. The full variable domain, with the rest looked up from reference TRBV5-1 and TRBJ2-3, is KAGVTQTPRYLIKTRGQQVTLSCSPISGHRSVSWYQQTPGQGLQFLFEYFSETQRNKGNFPGRFSGRQFSNSRSEMNVSTLELGDSALYLCASSLRGPLDTQYFGPGTRLTVL.

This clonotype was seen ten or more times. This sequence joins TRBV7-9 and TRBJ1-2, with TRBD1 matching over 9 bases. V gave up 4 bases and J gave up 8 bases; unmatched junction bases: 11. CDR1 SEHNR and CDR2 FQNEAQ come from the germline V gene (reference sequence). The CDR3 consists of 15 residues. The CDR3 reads CASSWTGAGEKGYTF. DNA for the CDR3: TGTGCCAGCAGCTGGACAGGGGCGGGGGAGAAAGGCTACACCTTC.

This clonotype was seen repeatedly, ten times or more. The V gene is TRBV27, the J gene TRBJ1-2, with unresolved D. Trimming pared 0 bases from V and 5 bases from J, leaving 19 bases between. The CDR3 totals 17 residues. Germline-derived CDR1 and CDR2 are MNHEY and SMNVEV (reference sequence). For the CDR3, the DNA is TGTGCCAGCAGTTTATCGGGCGGGAGCACCCCTATTTATGGCTACACCTTC. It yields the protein CASSLSGGSTPIYGYTF.